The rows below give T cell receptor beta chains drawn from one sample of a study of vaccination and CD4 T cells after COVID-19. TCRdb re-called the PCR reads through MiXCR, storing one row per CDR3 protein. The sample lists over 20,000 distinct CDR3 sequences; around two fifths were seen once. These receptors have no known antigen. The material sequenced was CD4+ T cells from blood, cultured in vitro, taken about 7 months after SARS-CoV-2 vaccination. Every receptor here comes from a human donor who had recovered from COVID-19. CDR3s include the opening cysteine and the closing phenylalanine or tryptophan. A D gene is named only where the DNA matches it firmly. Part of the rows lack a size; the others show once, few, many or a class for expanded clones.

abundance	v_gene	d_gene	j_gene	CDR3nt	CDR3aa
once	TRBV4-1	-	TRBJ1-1	TGCGCCAGCAGCCAAGTACTGATGAACACTGAAGCTTTCTTT	CASSQVLMNTEAFF
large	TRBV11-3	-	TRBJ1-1	TGTGCCAGCAGCTTCAACAGGGAGAACACTGAAGCTTTCTTT	CASSFNRENTEAFF
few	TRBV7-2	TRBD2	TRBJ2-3	TGTGCCAGCAGCTCGCGACTAGCGATCTCGAATACGCAGTATTTT	CASSSRLAISNTQYF
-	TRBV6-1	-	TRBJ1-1	TGTGCCAGCAGGGTACAGAACACTGAAGCTTTCTTT	CASRVQNTEAFF
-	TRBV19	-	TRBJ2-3	TGTGCCAGTAGTATGTTAGGGGGCGGGGGCGATACGCAGTATTTT	CASSMLGGGGDTQYF
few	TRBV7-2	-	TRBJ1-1	TGTGCCAGCAGCTCGGACCCCAACACTGAAGCTTTCTTT	CASSSDPNTEAFF
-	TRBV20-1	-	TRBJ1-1	TGCAGTGCTAGAGATCCTCGATGGGCTGAAGCTTTCTTT	CSARDPRWAEAFF
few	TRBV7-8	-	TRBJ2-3	TGTGCCAGCAGCCCCCGGCGGGTGAGCACAGATACGCAGTATTTT	CASSPRRVSTDTQYF
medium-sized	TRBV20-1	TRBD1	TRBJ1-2	TGCAGTGTCAAGGGGGCGGCTAACTATGGCTACACCTTC	CSVKGAANYGYTF
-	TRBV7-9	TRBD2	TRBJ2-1	TGTGCCAGCAGCCCCACTAGCGGATACAATGAGCAGTTCTTC	CASSPTSGYNEQFF
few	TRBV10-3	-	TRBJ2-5	TGTGCCATCAGTGAGAACCGCCCCATGACCCAGTACTTC	CAISENRPMTQYF
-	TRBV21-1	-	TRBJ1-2	TGTGCCAGCAGCAGACCCACCATTACTAACTATGGCTACACCTTC	CASSRPTITNYGYTF
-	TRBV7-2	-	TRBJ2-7	TGTGCCAGCAGCACAGTCGTTGGGAGCTCCTACGAGCAGTACTTC	CASSTVVGSSYEQYF
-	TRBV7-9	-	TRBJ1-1	TGTGCCAGCAGCTTACCCTACAACACTGAAGCTTTCTTT	CASSLPYNTEAFF
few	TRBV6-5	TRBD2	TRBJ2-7	TGTGCCAGCAGTTACCATCAACTAGCGGGAGGGGTTGAGCAGTACTTC	CASSYHQLAGGVEQYF
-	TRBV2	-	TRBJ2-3	TGTGCCAGCCTGTCCCCGCTTGGCGTTAGTAGCACAGATACGCAGTATTTT	CASLSPLGVSSTDTQYF
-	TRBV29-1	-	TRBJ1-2	TGCAGCGCCTCACAGGGAAACTATGGCTACACCTTC	CSASQGNYGYTF
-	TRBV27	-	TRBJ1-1	TGTGCCAGCAGTTTATCAGGGGGGGCAGACTCTGAAGCTTTCTTT	CASSLSGGADSEAFF
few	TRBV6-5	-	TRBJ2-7	TGTGCCAGCAGTTCAAGCGGAGACTCCTACGAGCAGTACTTC	CASSSSGDSYEQYF
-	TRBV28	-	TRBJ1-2	TGTGCCAGCAGTTTATCTGAAGGCTACACCTTC	CASSLSEGYTF
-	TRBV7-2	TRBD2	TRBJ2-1	TGTGCCAGCAGCGCCGGGACTAGCCGTCTCAATGAGCAGTTCTTC	CASSAGTSRLNEQFF
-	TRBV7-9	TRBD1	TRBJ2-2	TGTGCCAGCAGCGGTGGGACAGGGGCCTACACCGGGGAGCTGTTTTTT	CASSGGTGAYTGELFF
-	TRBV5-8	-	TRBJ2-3	TGTGCCAGCAGCCCCACTTCATCCACGCAGTATTTT	CASSPTSSTQYF
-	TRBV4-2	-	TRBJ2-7	TGTGCCAGCAGCCAAGTTCAGGAGTCCCTCTCCATGGACGAGCAGTACTTC	CASSQVQESLSMDEQYF
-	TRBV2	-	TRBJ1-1	TGTGCCAGCAGGATGGACTTGAACACTGAAGCTTTCTTT	CASRMDLNTEAFF
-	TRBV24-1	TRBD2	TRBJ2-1	TGTGCCACCAGCGCGGGAGACCGGGGCTCCTACAATGAGCAGTTCTTC	CATSAGDRGSYNEQFF
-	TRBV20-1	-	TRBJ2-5	TGCAGTGCTAGTATATACCCAGGAATGGAGACCCAGTACTTC	CSASIYPGMETQYF
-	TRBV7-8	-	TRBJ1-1	TGTGCCAGCAGCTTACAATCCGTAGTTGAAGCTTTCTTT	CASSLQSVVEAFF
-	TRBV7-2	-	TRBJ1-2	TGTGCCAGCAGCTTTGGGGGGGGGTCCACTGGCTACACCTTC	CASSFGGGSTGYTF
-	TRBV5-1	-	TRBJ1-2	TGCGCCAGCAGCTTGGGGCAGGGGAGGGCCTATGGCTACACCTTC	CASSLGQGRAYGYTF
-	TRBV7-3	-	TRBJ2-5	TGTGCCAGCAGCTTAATTGGCGGAGGAGAGACCCAGTACTTC	CASSLIGGGETQYF
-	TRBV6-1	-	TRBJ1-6	TGTGCCAGCAGTGAACAGGCGGGGGCGCCTTTTTCACCCCTCCACTTT	CASSEQAGAPFSPLHF
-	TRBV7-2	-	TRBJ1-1	TGTGCCAGCAGCTGGCGGCTCGACACTGAAGCTTTCTTT	CASSWRLDTEAFF
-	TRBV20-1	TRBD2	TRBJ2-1	TGCAGTGCTGTACTAGCGGGGCTTGAGCAGTTCTTC	CSAVLAGLEQFF
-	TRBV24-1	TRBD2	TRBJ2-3	TGTGCCACCAGTGATCCAGAACCCGGACTAGCGGGAGTACTTCGGACAGATACGCAGTATTTT	CATSDPEPGLAGVLRTDTQYF
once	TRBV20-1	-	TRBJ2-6	TGCAGTGCTAGAGATCAAGGGGCTGGGGCCAACGTCCTGACTTTC	CSARDQGAGANVLTF
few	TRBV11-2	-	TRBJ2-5	TGTGCCAGCAGCTCCCTGTCGGGTCGCCAAGAGACCCAGTACTTC	CASSSLSGRQETQYF
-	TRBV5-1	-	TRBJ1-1	TGCGCCAGCAGCTTGGCCGCGGGGAGAAGCACTGAAGCTTTCTTT	CASSLAAGRSTEAFF
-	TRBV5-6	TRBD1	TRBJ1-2	TGTGCCAGCAGCCCGACAGGGAGTTGGGGCTACACCTTC	CASSPTGSWGYTF
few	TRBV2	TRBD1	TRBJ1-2	TGTGCCAGCAGTGCAGGACAGGCCTATGGCTACACCTTC	CASSAGQAYGYTF
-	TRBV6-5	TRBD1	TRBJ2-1	TGTGCCAGCAGTTGGGACAGGGCTAACAATGAGCAGTTCTTC	CASSWDRANNEQFF
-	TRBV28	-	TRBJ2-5	TGTGCCAGCAGCCAGGGGGGGTCCCAAGAGACCCAGTACTTC	CASSQGGSQETQYF
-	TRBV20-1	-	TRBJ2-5	TGCAGTGCTAGGGACTATCGGGAGACCCAGTACTTC	CSARDYRETQYF
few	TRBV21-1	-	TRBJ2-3	TGTGCCAGCAGCCAGAACAACACAGATACGCAGTATTTT	CASSQNNTDTQYF
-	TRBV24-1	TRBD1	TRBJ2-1	TGTGCCACCAGTGATTTCAGGGGGCGACGGTTCTTC	CATSDFRGRRFF
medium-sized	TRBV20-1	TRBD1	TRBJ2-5	TGCAGTGGAGGGACAGATCAAGAGACCCAGTACTTC	CSGGTDQETQYF